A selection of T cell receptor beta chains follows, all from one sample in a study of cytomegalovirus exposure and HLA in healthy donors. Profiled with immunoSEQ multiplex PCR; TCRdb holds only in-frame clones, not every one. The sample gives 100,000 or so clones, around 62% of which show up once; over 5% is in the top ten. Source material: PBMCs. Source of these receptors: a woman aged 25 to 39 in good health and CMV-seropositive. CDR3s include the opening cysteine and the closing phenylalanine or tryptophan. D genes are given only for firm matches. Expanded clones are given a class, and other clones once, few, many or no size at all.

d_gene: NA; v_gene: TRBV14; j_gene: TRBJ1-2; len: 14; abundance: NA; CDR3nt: TGTGCCAGCAGCCAAGCGGACAGAAACTATGGCTACACCTTC; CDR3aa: CASSQADRNYGYTF
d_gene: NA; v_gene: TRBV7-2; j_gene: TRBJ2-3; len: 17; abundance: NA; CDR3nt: TGTGCCAGCAGCACCCGGTTCGTGCGGGGACTCACAGATACGCAGTATTTT; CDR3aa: CASSTRFVRGLTDTQYF
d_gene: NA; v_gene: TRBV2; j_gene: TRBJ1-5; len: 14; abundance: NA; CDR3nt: TGTGCCAGCAGTGAGGCATGGGGGGGTCAGCCCCAGCATTTT; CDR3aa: CASSEAWGGQPQHF
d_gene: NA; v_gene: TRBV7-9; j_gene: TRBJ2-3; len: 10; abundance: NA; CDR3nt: TGTGCCAGTTATCCGGATACGCAGTATTTT; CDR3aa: CASYPDTQYF
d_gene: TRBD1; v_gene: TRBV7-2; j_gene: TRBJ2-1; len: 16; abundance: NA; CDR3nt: TGTGCCAGCAGTTTCACTAGGACAGGGGGAATGGATGAGCAGTTCTTC; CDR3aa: CASSFTRTGGMDEQFF
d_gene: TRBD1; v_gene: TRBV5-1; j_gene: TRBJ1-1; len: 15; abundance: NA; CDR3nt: TGCGCCAGCAGCCCTCCCGACAGGGAGAACACTGAAGCTTTCTTT; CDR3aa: CASSPPDRENTEAFF
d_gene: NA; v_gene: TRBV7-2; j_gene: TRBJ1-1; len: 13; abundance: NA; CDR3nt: TGTGCCAGCAGCTTAGGACAGTACACTGAAGCTTTCTTT; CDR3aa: CASSLGQYTEAFF
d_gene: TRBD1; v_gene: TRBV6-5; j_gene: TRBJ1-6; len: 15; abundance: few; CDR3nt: TGTGCCAGCAGGCCGTCCGGGACAGGGGGCTCACCCCTCCACTTT; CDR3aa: CASRPSGTGGSPLHF
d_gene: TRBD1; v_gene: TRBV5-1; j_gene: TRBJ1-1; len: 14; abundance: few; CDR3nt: TGCGCCAGCAGCTCGGGACAGAAAAACACTGAAGCTTTCTTT; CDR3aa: CASSSGQKNTEAFF
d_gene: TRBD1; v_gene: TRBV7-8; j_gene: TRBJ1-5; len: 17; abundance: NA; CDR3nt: TGTGCCAGCAGCTCACGTGGACAGGGAGTGACGGGGCAGCCCCAGCATTTT; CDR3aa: CASSSRGQGVTGQPQHF
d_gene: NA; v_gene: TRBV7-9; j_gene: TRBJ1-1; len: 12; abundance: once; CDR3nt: TGTGCCAGCAGCTTAGAGGGAGCTGAAGCTTTCTTT; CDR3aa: CASSLEGAEAFF
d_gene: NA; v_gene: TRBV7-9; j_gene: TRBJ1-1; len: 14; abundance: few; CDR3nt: TGTGCCAGCAGCTTAGACCGGGGGAGGACTGAAGCTTTCTTT; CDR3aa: CASSLDRGRTEAFF
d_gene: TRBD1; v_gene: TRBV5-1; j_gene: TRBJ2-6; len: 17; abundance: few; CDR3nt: TGCGCCAGCAGGGAACGGACAGGGAGCTCTGGGGCCAACGTCCTGACTTTC; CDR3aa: CASRERTGSSGANVLTF
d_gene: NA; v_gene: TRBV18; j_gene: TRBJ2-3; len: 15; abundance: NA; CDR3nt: TGTGCCAGCTCACTGGTCGGGGGAAGCACAGATACGCAGTATTTT; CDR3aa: CASSLVGGSTDTQYF
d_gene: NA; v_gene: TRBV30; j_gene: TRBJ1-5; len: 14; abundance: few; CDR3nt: TGTGCCTGGAGTGGCCAGGGTATGAATCAGCCCCAGCATTTT; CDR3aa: CAWSGQGMNQPQHF
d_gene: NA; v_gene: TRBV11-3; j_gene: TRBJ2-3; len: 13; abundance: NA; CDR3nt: TGTGCCAGCAGCTTTGGCTCGCCAGATACGCAGTATTTT; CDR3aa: CASSFGSPDTQYF
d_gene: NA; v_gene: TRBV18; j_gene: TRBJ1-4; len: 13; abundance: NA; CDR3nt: TGTGCCAGCTCACCGTCAGGGAATGAAAAACTGTTTTTT; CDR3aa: CASSPSGNEKLFF
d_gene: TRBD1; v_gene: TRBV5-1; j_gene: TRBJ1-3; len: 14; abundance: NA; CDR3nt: TGCGCCAGCAGCTACGACAGGGAGGTCGCCACCATATATTTT; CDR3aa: CASSYDREVATIYF
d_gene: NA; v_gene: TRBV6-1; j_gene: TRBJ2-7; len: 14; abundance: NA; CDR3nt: TGTGCCAGCAGTTTGACAGCCGCCTCCTACGAGCAGTACTTC; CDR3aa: CASSLTAASYEQYF
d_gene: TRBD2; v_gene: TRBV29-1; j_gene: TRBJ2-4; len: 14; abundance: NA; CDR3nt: TGCAGCGTAGGACTAGCGGGGGGGCTAAACATTCAGTACTTC; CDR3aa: CSVGLAGGLNIQYF
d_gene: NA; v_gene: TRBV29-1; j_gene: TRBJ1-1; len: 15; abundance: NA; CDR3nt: TGCAGCGTTGGGTTCCTAGGGGACTTGAACACTGAAGCTTTCTTT; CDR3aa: CSVGFLGDLNTEAFF
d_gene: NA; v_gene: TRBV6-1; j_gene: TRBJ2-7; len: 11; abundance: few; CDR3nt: TGTGCCAGCACCGCCGGCTACGAGCAGTACTTC; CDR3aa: CASTAGYEQYF
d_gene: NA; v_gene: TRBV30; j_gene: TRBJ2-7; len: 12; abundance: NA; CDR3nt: TGTGCCTGGAGCTCAGGTCCGAGCGAGCAGTACTTC; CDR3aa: CAWSSGPSEQYF
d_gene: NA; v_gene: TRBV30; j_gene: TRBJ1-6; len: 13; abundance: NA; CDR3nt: TGTGCCTGGAGCAGCTCCTATAATTCACCCCTCCACTTT; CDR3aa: CAWSSSYNSPLHF
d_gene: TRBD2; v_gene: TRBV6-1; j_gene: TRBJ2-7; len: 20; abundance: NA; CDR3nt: TGTGCCAGCAGTGAATTATCTTTTGGACTAGCGGGACTAAACTCCTACGAGCAGTACTTC; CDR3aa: CASSELSFGLAGLNSYEQYF
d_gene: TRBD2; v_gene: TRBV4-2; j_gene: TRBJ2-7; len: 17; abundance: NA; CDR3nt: TGTGCCAGCAGCCCGGGACTAGCGGGGGGGCTGGGATACGAGCAGTACTTC; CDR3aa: CASSPGLAGGLGYEQYF
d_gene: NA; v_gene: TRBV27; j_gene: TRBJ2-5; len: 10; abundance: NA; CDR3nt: TGTGCCAGCAGTTTATCCCCGCAGTACTTC; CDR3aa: CASSLSPQYF
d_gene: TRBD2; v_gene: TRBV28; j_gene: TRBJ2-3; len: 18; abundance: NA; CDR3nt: TGTGCCAGCAGTGCTACTAGCGGGGGGGCCATATGGACAGATACGCAGTATTTT; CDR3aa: CASSATSGGAIWTDTQYF
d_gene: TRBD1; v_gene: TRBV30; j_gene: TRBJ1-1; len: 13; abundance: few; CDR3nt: TGTGCCTGGAGTTTTACAGGGGGCACTGAAGCTTTCTTT; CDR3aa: CAWSFTGGTEAFF
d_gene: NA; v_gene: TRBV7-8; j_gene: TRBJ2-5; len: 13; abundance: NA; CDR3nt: TGTGCCAGCAGCCGCGACCGGGGAGAGACCCAGTACTTC; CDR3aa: CASSRDRGETQYF
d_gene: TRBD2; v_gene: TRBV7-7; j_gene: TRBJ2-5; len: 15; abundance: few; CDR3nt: TGTGCCAGCAGCTCAGGGCTAGCGGGGAAAGAGACCCAGTACTTC; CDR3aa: CASSSGLAGKETQYF
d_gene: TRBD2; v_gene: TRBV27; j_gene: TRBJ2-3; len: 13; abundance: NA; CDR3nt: TGTGCCAGCAGGGGACTAGCGTTAAATACGCAGTATTTT; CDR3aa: CASRGLALNTQYF
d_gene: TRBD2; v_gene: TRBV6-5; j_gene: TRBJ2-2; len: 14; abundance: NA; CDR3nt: TGTGCCAGCAGCAGGACTAGTTTAACCGGGGAGCTGTTTTTT; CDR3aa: CASSRTSLTGELFF
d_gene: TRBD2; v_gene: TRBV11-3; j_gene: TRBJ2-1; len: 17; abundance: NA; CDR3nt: TGTGCCAGCAGCTACGGCCATAGCGGGGGGAACTACAATGAGCAGTTCTTC; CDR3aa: CASSYGHSGGNYNEQFF
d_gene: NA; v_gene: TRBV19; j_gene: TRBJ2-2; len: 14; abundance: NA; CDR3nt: TGTGCCAGTAGCCTTCTTTTTCGGACCGGGGAGCTGTTTTTT; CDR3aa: CASSLLFRTGELFF
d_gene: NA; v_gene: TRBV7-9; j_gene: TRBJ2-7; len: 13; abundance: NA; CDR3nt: TGTGCCAGCAGCTTGCTGGGGGCGCCGGAGCAGTACTTC; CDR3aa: CASSLLGAPEQYF
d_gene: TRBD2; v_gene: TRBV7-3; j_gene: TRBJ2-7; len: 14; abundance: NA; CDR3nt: TGTGCCAGCAGCTCCCGGGGGGACGGCTACGAGCAGTACTTC; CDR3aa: CASSSRGDGYEQYF
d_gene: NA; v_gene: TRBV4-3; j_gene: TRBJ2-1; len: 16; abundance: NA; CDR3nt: TGCGCCAGCAGCCAGTCTGGGACTCACGCTTTTGGTGAGCAGTTCTTC; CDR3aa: CASSQSGTHAFGEQFF
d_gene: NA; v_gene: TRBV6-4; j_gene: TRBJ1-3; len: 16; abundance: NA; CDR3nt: TGTGCCAGCAGTGACTACGGGGGAAAGGCTGGAAACACCATATATTTT; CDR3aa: CASSDYGGKAGNTIYF
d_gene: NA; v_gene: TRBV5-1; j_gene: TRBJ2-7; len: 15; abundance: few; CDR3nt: TGCGCCAGCAGTACAAGGGGGGGTGAATCCTACGAGCAGTACTTC; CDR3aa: CASSTRGGESYEQYF
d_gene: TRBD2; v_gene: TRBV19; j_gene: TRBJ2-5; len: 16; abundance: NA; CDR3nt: TGTGCCAGTAGTATTGGGGGCGGGGGGCTTGGTGAGACCCAGTACTTC; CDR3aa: CASSIGGGGLGETQYF
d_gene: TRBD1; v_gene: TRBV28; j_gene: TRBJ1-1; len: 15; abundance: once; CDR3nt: TGTGCCAGCAGCTCCGGACAGGGGGCTGGGACTGAAGCTTTCTTT; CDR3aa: CASSSGQGAGTEAFF
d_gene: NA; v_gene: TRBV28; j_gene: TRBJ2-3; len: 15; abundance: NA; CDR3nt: TGTGCCAGCAGGCAGCCGCTCGACACTACAGATACGCAGTATTTT; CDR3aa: CASRQPLDTTDTQYF
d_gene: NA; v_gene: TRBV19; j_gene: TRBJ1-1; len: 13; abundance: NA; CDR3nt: TGTGCCAGTAAGGAGGGTCTGAACACTGAAGCTTTCTTT; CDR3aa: CASKEGLNTEAFF
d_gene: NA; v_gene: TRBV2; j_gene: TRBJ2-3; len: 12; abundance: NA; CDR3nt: TGTGCCAGCAGTCCTACCGGAGATACGCAGTATTTT; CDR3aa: CASSPTGDTQYF
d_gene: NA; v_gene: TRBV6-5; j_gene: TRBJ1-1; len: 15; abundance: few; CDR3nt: TGTGCCAGCAGTTACGGAGCTGGAGGGAACACTGAAGCTTTCTTT; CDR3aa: CASSYGAGGNTEAFF
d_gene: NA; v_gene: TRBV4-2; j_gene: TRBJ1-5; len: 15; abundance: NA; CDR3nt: TGTGCCAGCAGCCAAACCTATAGTAGCAATCAGCCCCAGCATTTT; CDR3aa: CASSQTYSSNQPQHF
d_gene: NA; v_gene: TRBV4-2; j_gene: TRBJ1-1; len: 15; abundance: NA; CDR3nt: TGTGCCAGCAGCCAGATTTTCGGACAGAACACTGAAGCTTTCTTT; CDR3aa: CASSQIFGQNTEAFF
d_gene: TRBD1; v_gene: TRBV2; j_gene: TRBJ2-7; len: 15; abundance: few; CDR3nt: TGTGCCAGCGGGGATTTGACAGGGGGAACCTACGAGCAGTACTTC; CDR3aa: CASGDLTGGTYEQYF
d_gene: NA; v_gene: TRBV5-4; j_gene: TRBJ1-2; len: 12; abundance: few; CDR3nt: TGTGCCAGCAGCTTTGGGGGCGGTGGCTACACCTTC; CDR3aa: CASSFGGGGYTF
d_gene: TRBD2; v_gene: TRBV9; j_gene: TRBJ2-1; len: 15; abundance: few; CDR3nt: TGTGCCAGCAGCGCGGGGACTAGTTGGGTGAATGAGCAGTTCTTC; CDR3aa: CASSAGTSWVNEQFF
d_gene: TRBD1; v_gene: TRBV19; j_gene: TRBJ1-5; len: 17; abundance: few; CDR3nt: TGTGCCAGTAGTATAGACAAAGCGACAGGGCAAAATCAGCCCCAGCATTTT; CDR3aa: CASSIDKATGQNQPQHF
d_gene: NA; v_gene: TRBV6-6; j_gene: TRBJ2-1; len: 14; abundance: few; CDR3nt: TGTGCCAGCAGTTACGGGGGGACAGTCAATGAGCAGTTCTTC; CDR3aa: CASSYGGTVNEQFF
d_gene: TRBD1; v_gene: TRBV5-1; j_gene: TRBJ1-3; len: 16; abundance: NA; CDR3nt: TGCGCCAGCAGCTGGGGGACAGGGGCGCTAGGAAACACCATATATTTT; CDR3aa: CASSWGTGALGNTIYF